Listed below are T cell receptor beta chains from one sample, sequenced in a study of blood T cell repertoires in COVID-19. Measured with immunoSEQ multiplex PCR; TCRdb has only the in-frame clones, and not every one. The data show about 140,000 clones, over 70% seen once. The specimen sequenced was peripheral blood. The receptor set was obtained from a man aged 60-69 years with active or convalescent COVID-19. Both conserved end residues are part of each CDR3. A D gene is named only where the DNA matches it firmly. Clone size, where shown, is once, few, many, or a class for clones that have expanded.

clone size: once; D gene: TRBD1; J gene: TRBJ1-3; V gene: TRBV5-6; CDR3 DNA: TGTGCCAGCAGCCGGGGACAGGGGTCTGGAAACACCATATATTTT; CDR3 protein: CASSRGQGSGNTIYF
clone size: NA; D gene: NA; J gene: TRBJ1-5; V gene: TRBV21-1; CDR3 DNA: TGTGCCAGCAGCCCCCAGGCGTGGAACAATCAGCCCCAGCATTTT; CDR3 protein: CASSPQAWNNQPQHF
clone size: NA; D gene: NA; J gene: TRBJ2-6; V gene: TRBV19; CDR3 DNA: TGTGCCACCCGGAGGGGACGGAGCTCTGGGGCCAACGTCCTGACTTTC; CDR3 protein: CATRRGRSSGANVLTF
clone size: once; D gene: NA; J gene: TRBJ1-4; V gene: TRBV6-5; CDR3 DNA: TGTGCCAGCAGTTTACGTAAGGGGGCAACTAATGAAAAACTGTTTTTT; CDR3 protein: CASSLRKGATNEKLFF
clone size: NA; D gene: NA; J gene: TRBJ2-1; V gene: TRBV19; CDR3 DNA: TGTGCCAGTAGTATTCAGGGGCCCTACAATGAGCAGTTCTTC; CDR3 protein: CASSIQGPYNEQFF
clone size: NA; D gene: NA; J gene: TRBJ1-2; V gene: TRBV6-5; CDR3 DNA: TGTGCCAGCAGTTACGACTCCTGGATTGCTGATGGCTACACCTTC; CDR3 protein: CASSYDSWIADGYTF
clone size: NA; D gene: NA; J gene: TRBJ1-2; V gene: TRBV10-3; CDR3 DNA: TGTGCCATCCAGGGAACCGGACCGGGCTTCCTCTATGGCTACACCTTC; CDR3 protein: CAIQGTGPGFLYGYTF
clone size: NA; D gene: TRBD1; J gene: TRBJ2-5; V gene: TRBV24-1; CDR3 DNA: TGTGCCACCAGTGATCCCCAGGGGGCGCATGGGACCCAGTACTTC; CDR3 protein: CATSDPQGAHGTQYF
clone size: NA; D gene: TRBD1; J gene: TRBJ1-2; V gene: TRBV6-4; CDR3 DNA: TGTGCCAGCAGTGGCGGGACAGGGGGCGGCTACACCTTC; CDR3 protein: CASSGGTGGGYTF
clone size: NA; D gene: NA; J gene: TRBJ2-7; V gene: TRBV11-2; CDR3 DNA: TGTGCCAGCAGCTTAGCCCTAGGACAGCTCTACGAGCAGTACTTC; CDR3 protein: CASSLALGQLYEQYF
clone size: NA; D gene: NA; J gene: TRBJ2-1; V gene: TRBV6-5; CDR3 DNA: TGTGCCAGCAGGTTACAGGGTAGCAATGAGCAGTTCTTC; CDR3 protein: CASRLQGSNEQFF
clone size: NA; D gene: TRBD2; J gene: TRBJ2-7; V gene: TRBV4-2; CDR3 DNA: TGTGCCAGCAGCCAAGGGGCCGGGACTAGCGGCTACGAGCAGTACTTC; CDR3 protein: CASSQGAGTSGYEQYF
clone size: NA; D gene: NA; J gene: TRBJ1-6; V gene: TRBV27; CDR3 DNA: TGTGCCAGCAGTTTAAGGACAGCTAATTCACCCCTCCACTTT; CDR3 protein: CASSLRTANSPLHF
clone size: once; D gene: TRBD2; J gene: TRBJ2-7; V gene: TRBV2; CDR3 DNA: TGTGCCAGCACTGGGACTAGCGGGAAGTTATACTACGAGCAGTACTTC; CDR3 protein: CASTGTSGKLYYEQYF
clone size: NA; D gene: NA; J gene: TRBJ2-5; V gene: TRBV25-1; CDR3 DNA: TGTGCCAGCAGTGAATATGGCGGACAAGAGACCCAGTACTTC; CDR3 protein: CASSEYGGQETQYF
clone size: NA; D gene: NA; J gene: TRBJ1-1; V gene: TRBV21-1; CDR3 DNA: TGTGCCAGCAGCAAGGCCGGGACAGGGGAACGCCGGCGCGCGGGCGGTGGAGCTTTCTTT; CDR3 protein: CASSKAGTGERRRAGGGAFF
clone size: NA; D gene: NA; J gene: TRBJ2-7; V gene: TRBV19; CDR3 DNA: TGTGCCAGTAGTACAGGGGTTGAGCAGTACTTC; CDR3 protein: CASSTGVEQYF
clone size: NA; D gene: NA; J gene: TRBJ2-4; V gene: TRBV29-1; CDR3 DNA: TGCAGCGTTGCCGGACAGCTACAAAACATTCAGTACTTC; CDR3 protein: CSVAGQLQNIQYF
clone size: NA; D gene: TRBD2; J gene: TRBJ2-7; V gene: TRBV19; CDR3 DNA: TGTGCCAGCTCAGGGACTAGCGGGACCTACGAGCAGTACTTC; CDR3 protein: CASSGTSGTYEQYF
clone size: once; D gene: NA; J gene: TRBJ1-5; V gene: TRBV19; CDR3 DNA: TGTGCCAGTAGGACCTCCGGGACTGTTAATCAGCCCCAGCATTTT; CDR3 protein: CASRTSGTVNQPQHF
clone size: NA; D gene: NA; J gene: TRBJ2-3; V gene: TRBV21-1; CDR3 DNA: TGTGCCAGCAGCAAAGCTATCTCAGGGGGCTTTGGAGATACGCAGTATTTT; CDR3 protein: CASSKAISGGFGDTQYF
clone size: NA; D gene: TRBD1; J gene: TRBJ2-7; V gene: TRBV29-1; CDR3 DNA: TGCAGCGTTGGACAGGGGGTAGGTTCCTACGAGCAGTACTTC; CDR3 protein: CSVGQGVGSYEQYF
clone size: NA; D gene: TRBD1; J gene: TRBJ1-1; V gene: TRBV20-1; CDR3 DNA: TGCAGTGCTAGTCCCCAGGGGGACACTGAAGCTTTCTTT; CDR3 protein: CSASPQGDTEAFF
clone size: NA; D gene: TRBD1; J gene: TRBJ1-2; V gene: TRBV28; CDR3 DNA: TGTGCCAGCAGTTTATCGCGGACAGGGAGATCGGGCTACACCTTC; CDR3 protein: CASSLSRTGRSGYTF
clone size: NA; D gene: TRBD1; J gene: TRBJ1-2; V gene: TRBV25-1; CDR3 DNA: TGTGCCAGCAGTGGGCAGGGGGCGGGCGGCTACACCTTC; CDR3 protein: CASSGQGAGGYTF
clone size: NA; D gene: TRBD2; J gene: TRBJ2-3; V gene: TRBV4-3; CDR3 DNA: TGCGCCAGCAGCCGTGTAGCGGGAGCAGATACGCAGTATTTT; CDR3 protein: CASSRVAGADTQYF
clone size: NA; D gene: NA; J gene: TRBJ2-7; V gene: TRBV2; CDR3 DNA: TGTGCCAGCAGGTGGACAATCTTCTACGAGCAGTACTTC; CDR3 protein: CASRWTIFYEQYF
clone size: few; D gene: NA; J gene: TRBJ1-2; V gene: TRBV21-1; CDR3 DNA: TGTGCCAGCAGGAAGGGGGGGGTCCACTATGGCTACACCTTC; CDR3 protein: CASRKGGVHYGYTF
clone size: NA; D gene: NA; J gene: TRBJ1-1; V gene: TRBV5-1; CDR3 DNA: TGCGCCAGCAGCTTGAAAGCTCTGAACACTGAAGCTTTCTTT; CDR3 protein: CASSLKALNTEAFF
clone size: once; D gene: NA; J gene: TRBJ2-7; V gene: TRBV12-3/TRBV12-4; CDR3 DNA: TGTGCCAGCGGCGGAAAGTACGAGCAGTACTTC; CDR3 protein: CASGGKYEQYF